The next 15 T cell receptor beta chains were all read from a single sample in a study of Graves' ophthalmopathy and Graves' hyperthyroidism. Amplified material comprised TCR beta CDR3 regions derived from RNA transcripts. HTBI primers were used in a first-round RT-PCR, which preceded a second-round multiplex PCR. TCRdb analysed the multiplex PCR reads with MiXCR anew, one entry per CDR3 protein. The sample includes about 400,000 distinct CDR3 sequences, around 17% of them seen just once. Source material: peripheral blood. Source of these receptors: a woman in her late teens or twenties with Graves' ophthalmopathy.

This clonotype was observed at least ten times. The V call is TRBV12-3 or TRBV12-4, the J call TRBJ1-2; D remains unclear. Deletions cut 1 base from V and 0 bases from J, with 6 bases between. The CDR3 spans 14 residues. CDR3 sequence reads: CASSLDTPNYGYTF. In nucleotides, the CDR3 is TGTGCCAGCAGTTTAGACACTCCTAACTATGGCTACACCTTC.

This chain's CDR3 is CASSAGTGVAFF. CDR3 coding DNA: TGTGCCAGCAGCGCCGGGACAGGGGTGGCTTTCTTT. The V gene is TRBV7-9, the J gene TRBJ1-1; 10 bases are a match to TRBD1. The CDR3 loop spans 12 amino acids. Unmatched junction bases numbered 5, after V lost 5 bases and J lost 11 bases. Germline CDR1 reads SEHNR; CDR2 reads FQNEAQ (reference sequence).

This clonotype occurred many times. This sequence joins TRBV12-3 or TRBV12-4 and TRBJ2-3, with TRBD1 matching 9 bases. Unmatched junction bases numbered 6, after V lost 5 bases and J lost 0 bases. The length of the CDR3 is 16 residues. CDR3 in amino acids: CASSVGTGRSTDTQYF. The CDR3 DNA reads TGTGCCAGCAGTGTCGGGACAGGGAGGAGCACAGATACGCAGTATTTT.

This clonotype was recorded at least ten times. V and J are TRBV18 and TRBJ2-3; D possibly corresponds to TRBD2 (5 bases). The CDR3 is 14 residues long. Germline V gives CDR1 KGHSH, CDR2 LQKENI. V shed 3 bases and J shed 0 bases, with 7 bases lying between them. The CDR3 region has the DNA TGTGCCAGCTCACCGCTAGCTAGCACAGATACGCAGTATTTT. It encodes CASSPLASTDTQYF.

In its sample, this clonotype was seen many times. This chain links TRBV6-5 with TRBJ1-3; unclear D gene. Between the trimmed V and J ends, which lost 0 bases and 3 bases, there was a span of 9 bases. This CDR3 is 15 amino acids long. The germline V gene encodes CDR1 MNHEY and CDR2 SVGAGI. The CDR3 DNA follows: TGTGCCAGCAGTTACTCTCTACAGCTTGGAAACACCATATATTTT. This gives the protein CASSYSLQLGNTIYF.

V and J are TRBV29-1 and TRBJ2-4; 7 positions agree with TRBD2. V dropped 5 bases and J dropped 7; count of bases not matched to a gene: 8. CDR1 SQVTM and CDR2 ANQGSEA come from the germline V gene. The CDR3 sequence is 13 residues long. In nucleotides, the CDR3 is TGCAGCGTTAGCGGCGGGAGTTCGAACATTCAGTACTTC. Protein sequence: CSVSGGSSNIQYF.

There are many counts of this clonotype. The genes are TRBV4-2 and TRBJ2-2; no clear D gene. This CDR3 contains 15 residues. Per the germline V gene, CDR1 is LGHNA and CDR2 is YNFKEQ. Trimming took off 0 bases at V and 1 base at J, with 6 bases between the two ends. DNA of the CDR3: TGTGCCAGCAGCCAAGACCCTAGGAACACCGGGGAGCTGTTTTTT. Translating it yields CASSQDPRNTGELFF.

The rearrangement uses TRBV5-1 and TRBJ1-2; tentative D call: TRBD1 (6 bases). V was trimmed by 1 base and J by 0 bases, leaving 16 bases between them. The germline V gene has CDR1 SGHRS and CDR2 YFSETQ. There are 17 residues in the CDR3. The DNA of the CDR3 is TGCGCCAGCAGCTTGTTGGGGGGCAGGGAGCCTAACTATGGCTACACCTTC. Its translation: CASSLLGGREPNYGYTF. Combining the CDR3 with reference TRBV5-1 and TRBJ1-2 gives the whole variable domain KAGVTQTPRYLIKTRGQQVTLSCSPISGHRSVSWYQQTPGQGLQFLFEYFSETQRNKGNFPGRFSGRQFSNSRSEMNVSTLELGDSALYLCASSLLGGREPNYGYTFGSGTRLTVV.

CDR3 amino acids: CSALLGRSYEQYF. The CDR3 region has the DNA TGCAGCGCTCTATTGGGGAGATCCTACGAGCAGTACTTC. The J gene is TRBJ2-7, the V gene TRBV29-1, with a weak D call TRBD2 (5 bases). The CDR3 extends over 13 amino acids. The V gene lost 7 bases and the J gene lost 1 base, with 14 bases spanning the gap. CDR1 is SQVTM, CDR2 ANQGSEA, per germline.

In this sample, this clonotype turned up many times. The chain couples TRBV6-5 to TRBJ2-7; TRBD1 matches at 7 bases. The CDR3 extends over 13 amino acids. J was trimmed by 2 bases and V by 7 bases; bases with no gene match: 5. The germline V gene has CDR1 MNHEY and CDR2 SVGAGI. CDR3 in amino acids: CASNDRVTYEQYF. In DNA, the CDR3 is TGTGCCAGCAACGACAGGGTTACCTACGAGCAGTACTTC.

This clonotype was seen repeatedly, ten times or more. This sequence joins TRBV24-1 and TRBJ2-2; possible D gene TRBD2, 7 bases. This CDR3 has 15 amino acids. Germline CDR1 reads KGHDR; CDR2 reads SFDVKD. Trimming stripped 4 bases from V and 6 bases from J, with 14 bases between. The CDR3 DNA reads TGTGCCACCAGTGAGCCGGCCGGGGGGCCCGGGGAGCTGTTTTTT. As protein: CATSEPAGGPGELFF.

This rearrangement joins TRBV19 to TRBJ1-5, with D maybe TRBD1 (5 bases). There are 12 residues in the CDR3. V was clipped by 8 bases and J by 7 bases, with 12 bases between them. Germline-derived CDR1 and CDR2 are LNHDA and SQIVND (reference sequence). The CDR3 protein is CASPGGSQPQHF. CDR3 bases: TGTGCCAGTCCCGGGGGGAGCCAGCCCCAGCATTTT.

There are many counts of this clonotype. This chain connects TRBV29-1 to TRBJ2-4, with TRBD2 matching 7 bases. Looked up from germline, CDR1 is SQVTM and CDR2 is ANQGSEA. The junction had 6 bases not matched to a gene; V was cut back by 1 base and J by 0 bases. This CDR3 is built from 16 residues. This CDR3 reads CSVEGGREEAKNIQYF. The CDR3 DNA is TGCAGCGTTGAAGGGGGGAGGGAAGAAGCCAAAAACATTCAGTACTTC.

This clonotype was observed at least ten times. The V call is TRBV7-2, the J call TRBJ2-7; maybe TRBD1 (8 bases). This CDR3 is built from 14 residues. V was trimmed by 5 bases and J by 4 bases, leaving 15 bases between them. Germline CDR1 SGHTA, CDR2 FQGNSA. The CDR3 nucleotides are TGTGCCAGCAGCCTCACAGGGGGGGGGTACGAGCAGTACTTC. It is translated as CASSLTGGGYEQYF.

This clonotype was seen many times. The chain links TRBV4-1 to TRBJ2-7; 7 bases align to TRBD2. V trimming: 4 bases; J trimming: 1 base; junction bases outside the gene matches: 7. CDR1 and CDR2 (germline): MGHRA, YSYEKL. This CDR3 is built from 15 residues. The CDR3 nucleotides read TGCGCCAGCAGCCCCGGACTAGAGTGGTCCTACGAGCAGTACTTC. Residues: CASSPGLEWSYEQYF.